The T cell receptor beta chain under discussion was sequenced for a study of cytomegalovirus exposure and HLA in healthy donors. A note on this clone: What it binds is not known.

Study-wide findings and caveats: The authors later found TCR association rates varying by HLA locus, with DRB1 most and HLA-C fewest. For presence/absence analyses, sequencing depth was assumed to be roughly uniform across donors. CMV serostatus was the sole immune exposure information available.

Germline V gives CDR1 LGHNA, CDR2 YSLEER. With 6 bases clipped from V and 4 bases from J, the junction kept 4 bases outside the gene matches. The CDR3 is 14 residues long. PCR used 60 Vbeta primers and 13 Jbeta primers. Produced via immunoSEQ multiplex PCR; TCRdb's table is partial and in-frame only. The repertoire holds about 160,000 clones, with 70% to 90% as singletons. Healthy bone marrow donors made up the donor group. This TCR was recovered from a woman under 40 in good health and CMV-seronegative. Sequenced input: PBMCs. The rearrangement joins TRBV4-3 to TRBJ1-5, with 9 bases that match TRBD1. The CDR3 DNA reads TGCGCCAGCAGTCCGGGACAGGGAAATCAGCCCCAGCATTTT. Translation: CASSPGQGNQPQHF.